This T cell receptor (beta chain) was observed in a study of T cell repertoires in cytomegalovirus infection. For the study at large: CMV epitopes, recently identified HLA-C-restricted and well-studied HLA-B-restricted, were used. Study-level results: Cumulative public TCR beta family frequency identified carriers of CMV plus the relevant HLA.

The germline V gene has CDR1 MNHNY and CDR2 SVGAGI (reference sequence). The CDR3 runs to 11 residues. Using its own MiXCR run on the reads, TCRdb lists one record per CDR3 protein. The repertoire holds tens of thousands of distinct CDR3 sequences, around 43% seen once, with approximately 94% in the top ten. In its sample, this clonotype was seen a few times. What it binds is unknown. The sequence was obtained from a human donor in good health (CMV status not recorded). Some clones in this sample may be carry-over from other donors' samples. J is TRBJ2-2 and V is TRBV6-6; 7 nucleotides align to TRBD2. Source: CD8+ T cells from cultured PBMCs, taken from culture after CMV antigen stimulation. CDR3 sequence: CVAGNTGELFF. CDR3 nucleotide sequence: TGTGTAGCGGGGAACACCGGGGAGCTGTTTTTT.